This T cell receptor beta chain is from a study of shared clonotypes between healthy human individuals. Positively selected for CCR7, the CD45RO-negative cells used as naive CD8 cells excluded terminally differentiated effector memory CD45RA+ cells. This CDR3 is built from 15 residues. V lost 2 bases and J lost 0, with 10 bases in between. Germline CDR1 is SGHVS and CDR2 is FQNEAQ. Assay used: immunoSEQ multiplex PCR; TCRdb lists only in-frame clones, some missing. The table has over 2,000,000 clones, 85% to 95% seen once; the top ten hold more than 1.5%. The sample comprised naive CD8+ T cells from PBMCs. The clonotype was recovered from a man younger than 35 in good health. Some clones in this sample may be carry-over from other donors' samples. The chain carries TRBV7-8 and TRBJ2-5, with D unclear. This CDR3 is CASSLPVDNQETQYF. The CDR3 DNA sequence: TGTGCCAGCAGCTTACCGGTTGACAACCAAGAGACCCAGTACTTC.